This T cell receptor (beta chain) was sequenced during a study of cytomegalovirus exposure and HLA in healthy donors. Study outcomes and limitations: In a later analysis, approximately 15,000 TCR beta sequences were associated with HLA alleles at 0.05 false discovery rate.

About this clone: Its antigen is not known.

With V trimmed by 3 bases and J by 1 base, 1 base remained unmatched. The germline gives CDR1 KGHSH, CDR2 LQKENI. This CDR3 has 14 amino acids. 60 Vbeta and 13 Jbeta primers were used in PCR. The protocol was immunoSEQ multiplex PCR, while the TCRdb copy is restricted to in-frame clones and leaves out a portion. The sample includes around 100,000 clones, about four fifths seen only once; the top ten take roughly 20%. This TCR was recovered from a man aged 25-45 years in good health and CMV-seropositive. What was sequenced was PBMCs. This chain joins TRBV18 and TRBJ1-1, with TRBD1 matching over 8 bases. The CDR3 sequence: CASSPQGANTEAFF. DNA of the CDR3: TGTGCCAGCTCACCGCAGGGGGCGAACACTGAAGCTTTCTTT.